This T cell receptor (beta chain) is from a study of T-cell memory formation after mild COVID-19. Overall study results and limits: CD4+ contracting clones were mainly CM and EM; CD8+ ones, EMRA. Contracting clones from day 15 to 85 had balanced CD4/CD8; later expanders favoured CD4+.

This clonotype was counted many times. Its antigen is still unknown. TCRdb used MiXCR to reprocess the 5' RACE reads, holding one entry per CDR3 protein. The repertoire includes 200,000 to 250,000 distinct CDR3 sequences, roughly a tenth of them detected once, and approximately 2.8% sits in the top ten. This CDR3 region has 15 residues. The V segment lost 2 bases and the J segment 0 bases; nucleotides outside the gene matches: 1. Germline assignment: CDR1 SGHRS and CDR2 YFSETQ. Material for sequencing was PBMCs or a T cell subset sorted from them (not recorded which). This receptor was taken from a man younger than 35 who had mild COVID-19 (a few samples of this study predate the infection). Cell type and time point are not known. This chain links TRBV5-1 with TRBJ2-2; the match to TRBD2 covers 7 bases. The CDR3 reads CASSFAGANTGELFF. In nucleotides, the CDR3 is TGCGCCAGCAGCTTTGCGGGGGCGAACACCGGGGAGCTGTTTTTT.